These 20 T cell receptor beta chains share one sample of origin, sequenced in a study of control samples from healthy donors and cancer patients. Assay: immunoSEQ multiplex PCR; the TCRdb copy retains only in-frame clones and omits some. The data show approximately 90,000 clones, with more than 75% seen just once and less than 2.5% held by the top ten. The source material was blood. These receptor sequences come from a woman between 40 and 55 years old in good health.

The V and J genes are TRBV24-1 and TRBJ1-4, with unresolved D. V dropped 4 bases and J dropped 6 bases, with 11 bases sitting between them. Per the germline V gene, CDR1 is KGHDR and CDR2 is SFDVKD. The CDR3 contains 14 residues. Here the CDR3 DNA reads TGTGCCACCAGTGACTCAAGCCCGGATGAAAAACTGTTTTTT. Its translation: CATSDSSPDEKLFF.

This sequence joins TRBV7-9 and TRBJ2-7; unclear D gene. The CDR3 is 14 amino acids. Germline V gives CDR1 SEHNR, CDR2 FQNEAQ (reference sequence). V was shortened by 5 bases and J by 5 bases, with 16 bases between the two germline ends. CDR3 residues: CASSASELYNEQYF. CDR3 nucleotides: TGTGCCAGCAGCGCCAGTGAGCTCTACAACGAGCAGTACTTC.

V gene TRBV7-8 combines with J gene TRBJ2-2; 7 bases are a match to TRBD2. The CDR3 spans 13 residues. CDR1 is SGHVS, CDR2 FQNEAQ, per germline. Unmatched junction bases numbered 7, after V lost 11 bases and J lost 4 bases. CDR3 residues: CAAGVRGTGELFF. The CDR3 region has the DNA TGTGCCGCGGGGGTCCGGGGCACCGGGGAGCTGTTTTTT. The full variable domain, its missing parts supplied by reference TRBV7-8 and TRBJ2-2, is GAGVSQSPRYKVAKRGQDVALRCDPISGHVSLFWYQQALGQGPEFLTYFQNEAQLDKSGLPSDRFFAERPEGSVSTLKIQRTQQEDSAVYLCAAGVRGTGELFFGEGSRLTVL.

The chain is built from TRBV9 and TRBJ2-3; TRBD2 agrees at 7 bases. Looked up from germline, CDR1 is SGDLS and CDR2 is YYNGEE. The CDR3 is 14 amino acids. Unmatched junction bases numbered 2, after V lost 2 bases and J lost 2 bases. The CDR3: CASSVLADTDTQYF. CDR3 DNA: TGTGCCAGCAGCGTTCTAGCGGACACAGATACGCAGTATTTT.

The V gene is TRBV9, the J gene TRBJ2-2; D ambiguous. From germline, CDR1 is SGDLS and CDR2 YYNGEE. The length of the CDR3 is 13 residues. V dropped 3 bases and J dropped 6 bases, with 9 bases sitting between them. Written as DNA, the CDR3 is TGTGCCAGCAGCGCCTCGGGCTCCGGGGAGCTGTTTTTT. It translates to CASSASGSGELFF.

The chain uses TRBV18 and TRBJ1-2, with D possibly matching TRBD1 (5 bases). Germline CDR1 reads KGHSH; CDR2 reads LQKENI. V lost 2 bases and J 0 bases, leaving 10 bases between the germline ends. This CDR3 region has 15 residues. This CDR3 is CASSPRQGPNYGYTF. For the CDR3, the DNA is TGTGCCAGCTCACCAAGGCAGGGACCTAACTATGGCTACACCTTC.

Notes on this clone: The junction shows a germline mismatch at one end, possibly a read error. The chain joins TRBV12-3 or TRBV12-4 to TRBJ1-1; TRBD1 might be the D (5 bases). CDR3 size: 11 residues. DNA for the CDR3: TGTACCAGCAGGTGGGGGGAGGAAGCTTTCTTT. It specifies CTSRWGEEAFF.

This clone was counted a few times. The genes are TRBV7-2 and TRBJ2-2; tentative D call: TRBD2 (6 bases). V was shortened by 5 bases and J by 5 bases, with 15 bases between the two germline ends. The CDR3 loop spans 15 amino acids. The germline CDR1 and CDR2 sequences are SGHTA and FQGNSA. CDR3 coding DNA: TGTGCCAGCAGCCCAGGCGGACTAAGTACCGGGGAGCTGTTTTTT. Its translation is CASSPGGLSTGELFF.

The chain recombines TRBV4-2 with TRBJ1-5, with a weak D call TRBD1 (5 bases). The ends were cut back, 0 bases at V and 5 bases at J, with 14 bases in the middle. Germline V lookup: CDR1 LGHNA, CDR2 YNFKEQ. The CDR3 contains 16 residues. The DNA for the CDR3 is TGTGCCAGCAGCCAAGATTGGGGACGGGATGATCAGCCCCAGCATTTT. This encodes CASSQDWGRDDQPQHF.

This chain links TRBV5-6 with TRBJ1-2; D might be TRBD1 (5 bases). CDR3 length: 14 amino acids. Germline CDR1 reads SGHDT; CDR2 reads YYEEEE. V lost 7 bases and J lost 8, with 21 bases in between. CDR3 DNA sequence: TGTGCCAGCCGCCGAGACAGCCCAGGACGCGGCTACACCTTC. Protein: CASRRDSPGRGYTF.

This chain connects TRBV12-5 to TRBJ1-1; D is possibly TRBD1 (5 bases). This CDR3 is built from 18 residues. The germline V gene encodes CDR1 LGHNT and CDR2 FRNRAP. Trimming took off 0 bases at V and 0 bases at J, with 17 bases between the two ends. The CDR3 bases are TGTGCTAGTGGTTTGGTAGCGGGGAACAGGCTCATGAACACTGAAGCTTTCTTT. Its translation: CASGLVAGNRLMNTEAFF.

The rearrangement links TRBV6-5 to TRBJ2-1, with D tentatively TRBD1 (5 bases). This CDR3 is built from 14 residues. Germline values: CDR1 MNHEY, CDR2 SVGAGI. The V end was cut by 0 bases, the J end by 7 bases, with 10 bases between. CDR3 sequence (DNA): TGTGCCAGCAGTTACTCAGGGGATGGAAATGAGCAGTTCTTC. It translates to CASSYSGDGNEQFF.

This chain links TRBV6-2 or TRBV6-3 with TRBJ2-7; D is undetermined. The CDR3 covers 16 residues. Between the trimmed V and J ends, which lost 1 base and 2 bases, there was a span of 15 bases. Germline V gives CDR1 MNHEY, CDR2 SVGEGT. CDR3 residues: CASSYFGRLPTYEQYF. CDR3 DNA sequence: TGTGCCAGCAGTTACTTTGGACGGCTTCCGACCTACGAGCAGTACTTC.

This clone has more than one count but fewer than ten. The chain has TRBV7-2 and TRBJ1-1; no clear D. The CDR3 runs 13 residues. V gave up 1 base and J gave up 0 bases, with 3 bases separating them. CDR1 is SGHTA, CDR2 FQGNSA, per germline. CDR3 coding DNA: TGTGCCAGCAGCTTAGACCTGAACACTGAAGCTTTCTTT. This translates into CASSLDLNTEAFF.

The table lists this clone with a few counts. The V gene is TRBV5-1, the J gene TRBJ1-5; TRBD1 is a possible D gene (6 bases). Trimming pared 7 bases from V and 3 bases from J, leaving 20 bases between. CDR1 and CDR2 (germline): SGHRS, YFSETQ. This CDR3 spans 16 amino acids. Written as DNA, the CDR3 is TGCGCCAGCCGACTCTCGCCAGGGGAGAACAATCAGCCCCAGCATTTT. Translation gives CASRLSPGENNQPQHF. The full variable domain, rest sourced from reference TRBV5-1 and TRBJ1-5, is KAGVTQTPRYLIKTRGQQVTLSCSPISGHRSVSWYQQTPGQGLQFLFEYFSETQRNKGNFPGRFSGRQFSNSRSEMNVSTLELGDSALYLCASRLSPGENNQPQHFGDGTRLSIL.

The chain recombines TRBV27 with TRBJ2-2; possibly TRBD2 for D (5 bases). V was cut by 2 bases and J by 7 bases, with 20 bases left in between. The CDR3 covers 17 residues. Germline lookup yields CDR1 MNHEY and CDR2 SMNVEV (reference sequence). CDR3 DNA sequence: TGTGCCAGCAGTTTAACCCCCGCTCGATCGGGATTCGGGGAGCTGTTTTTT. It encodes CASSLTPARSGFGELFF.

DNA for the CDR3: TGTGCCAGCAGCCCCCGCTCGGGGGGCCGCACAGATACGCAGTATTTT. The encoded protein is CASSPRSGGRTDTQYF. The rearrangement links TRBV7-2 to TRBJ2-3; possibly TRBD2 for D (7 bases). Trimming took 5 bases from V and 1 from J, leaving 16 bases between them. This CDR3 comprises 16 residues. In germline, CDR1 is SGHTA, CDR2 FQGNSA.

This rearrangement joins TRBV29-1 to TRBJ1-1, with D possibly being TRBD1 (6 bases). Germline CDR1 SQVTM, CDR2 ANQGSEA. The CDR3 covers 13 residues. V lost 8 bases and J lost 1, with 14 bases in between. This CDR3 reads CSSRGGPNTEAFF. The CDR3 DNA follows: TGCAGCAGCCGAGGGGGGCCGAACACTGAAGCTTTCTTT. The whole variable domain, remainder taken from reference TRBV29-1 and TRBJ1-1, is SAVISQKPSRDICQRGTSLTIQCQVDSQVTMMFWYRQQPGQSLTLIATANQGSEATYESGFVIDKFPISRPNLTFSTLTVSNMSPEDSSIYLCSSRGGPNTEAFFGQGTRLTVV.

The gene calls are TRBV7-9 and TRBJ1-1, with D hard to call. CDR1 and CDR2 (germline): SEHNR, FQNEAQ (reference sequence). V was pared by 1 base and J by 6 bases, with 9 bases between. This CDR3 is built from 13 residues. CDR3 protein: CASSLGLSAEAFF. The CDR3 nucleotides are TGTGCCAGCAGCTTAGGGTTAAGTGCTGAAGCTTTCTTT. The full variable domain, rest sourced from reference TRBV7-9 and TRBJ1-1, is DTGVSQNPRHKITKRGQNVTFRCDPISEHNRLYWYRQTLGQGPEFLTYFQNEAQLEKSRLLSDRFSAERPKGSFSTLEIQRTEQGDSAMYLCASSLGLSAEAFFGQGTRLTVV.

The chain recombines TRBV5-8 with TRBJ1-5; no firm D call. V was clipped by 5 bases and J by 4 bases, with 16 bases between them. Germline-derived CDR1 and CDR2 are SGHTS and YDEGEE. The CDR3 is 15 amino acids. The CDR3 DNA sequence: TGTGCCAGCAGACCCCGGGCCTTACCAAATCAGCCCCAGCATTTT. Translating gives CASRPRALPNQPQHF. The whole variable domain, remainder taken from reference TRBV5-8 and TRBJ1-5, is EAGVTQSPTHLIKTRGQQATLRCSPISGHTSVYWYQQALGLGLQFLLWYDEGEERNRGNFPPRFSGRQFPNYSSELNVNALELEDSALYLCASRPRALPNQPQHFGDGTRLSIL.